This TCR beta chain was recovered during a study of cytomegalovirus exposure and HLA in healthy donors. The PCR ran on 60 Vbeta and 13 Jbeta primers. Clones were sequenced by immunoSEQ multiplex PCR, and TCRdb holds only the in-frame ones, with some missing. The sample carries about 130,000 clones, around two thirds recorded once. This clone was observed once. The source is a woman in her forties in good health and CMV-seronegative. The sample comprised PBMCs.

The CDR3 sequence is CAWSDRVTGNTIYF. The CDR3, as DNA: TGTGCCTGGAGTGACAGGGTAACTGGAAACACCATATATTTT. This rearrangement joins TRBV30 to TRBJ1-3; weak D call: TRBD1 (6 bases). CDR3 length equals 14 residues. The V end lost 1 base, the J end lost 2 bases, and 9 bases lay between the germline ends. Germline-derived CDR1 and CDR2 are GTSNPN and SVGIG (reference sequence).